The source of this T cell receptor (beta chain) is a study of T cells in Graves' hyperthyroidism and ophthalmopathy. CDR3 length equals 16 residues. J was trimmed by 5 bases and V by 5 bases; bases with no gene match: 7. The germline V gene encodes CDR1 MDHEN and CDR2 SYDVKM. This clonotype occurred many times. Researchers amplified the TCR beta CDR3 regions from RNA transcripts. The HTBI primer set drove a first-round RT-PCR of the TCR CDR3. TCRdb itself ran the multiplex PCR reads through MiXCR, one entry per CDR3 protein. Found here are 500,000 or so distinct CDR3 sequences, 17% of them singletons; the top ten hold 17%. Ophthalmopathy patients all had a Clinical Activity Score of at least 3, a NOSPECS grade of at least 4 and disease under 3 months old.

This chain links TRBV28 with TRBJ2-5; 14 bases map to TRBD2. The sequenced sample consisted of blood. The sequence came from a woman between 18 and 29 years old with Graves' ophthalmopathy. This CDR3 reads CASSLGTSGRGETQYF. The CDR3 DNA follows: TGTGCCAGCAGTCTCGGGACTAGCGGGAGAGGGGAGACCCAGTACTTC.